What follows describes a single T cell receptor beta chain. Losses at the gene ends were 4 bases for V and 4 bases for J; bases not matched to a gene: 6. Germline CDR1 MNHEY, CDR2 SVGAGI. The CDR3 has 15 amino acids. This entry is derived from a study of blood T cell repertoires in COVID-19. Profiled with immunoSEQ multiplex PCR; TCRdb holds only in-frame clones, not every one. Of 390,000 or so clones in the sample, roughly 86% were seen once. The receptor was isolated from a woman aged 25-40 years with COVID-19, enrolled during active disease. V gene TRBV6-5 combines with J gene TRBJ2-1; 8 positions match TRBD2. Sequenced sample: peripheral blood. The CDR3 protein is CASSSPASGYNEQFF. CDR3 nucleotides: TGTGCCAGCAGTTCCCCTGCTAGCGGGTACAATGAGCAGTTCTTC.